This entry features one T cell receptor (beta chain) sequence. The clone's antigen remains unknown. Qualities for individual bases were not recorded, and no much larger clone is one base off. V sheds 5 bases and J sheds 5 bases, leaving 13 bases between their ends. CDR1 and CDR2 were assigned from the germline V gene (reference sequence) as MNHEY and SMNVEV. The CDR3 spans 14 residues, from the cysteine through the phenylalanine. Only CDR3 DNA is held: 42 bases, read in frame from base 1. This specimen belongs to a study of blood T cell repertoires in COVID-19 (dated by TCRdb to about 2020). About the full investigation: Samples covering the acute and convalescent phases of COVID-19 were provided by collaborators in the United States, Italy and Spain. Subjects who had been exposed to COVID-19, were actively infected with it, or had recovered from it provided the deeply sampled blood TCRbeta repertoires that made up the dataset. The repertoires were made available in a free public database intended to serve as a resource for research on the immune response to SARS-CoV-2. The prospective study material was composed of cDNA or gDNA derived from T cells, B-cell-depleted T cells, or PBMCs. HLA class I and class II types, where available, came from metadata supplied by the sample provider rather than from assay-based typing. The samples were drawn from two sources: the first 160 participants of the ongoing ImmuneRACE study, and 950 to 1,500 subjects contributed by 6 global collaborators. Nearly every sample came with metadata listing a de-identified subject ID, COVID-19 status, age in years and sex.

Whole blood was collected in K2EDTA tubes by collaborating institutions according to the institutions' own protocols. For TCRbeta analysis, collaborators shipped samples as frozen whole blood, isolated PBMCs, or DNA extracted from either of those sample types. Overall results and qualifications from the work: The quantity of clinical and demographic metadata differed by source and by participant and was supplied without curation.

TCRbeta CDR3 regions were amplified from genomic DNA by means of the immunoSEQ Assay, a bias-controlled multiplex PCR. Concerning the study's data processing: Within the assay, amplification of reference gene primers was used to estimate how many nucleated cells each sample contained. To quantify the absolute abundance of each unique TCRbeta CDR3 rearrangement, sequence reads were collapsed and filtered. For each sample, productive Simpson clonality was calculated as the square root of Simpson's diversity index across productive rearrangements. TCRdb provides this immuneACCESS table in a form limited to in-frame rearrangements. Some clones are lacking; in checked studies, under half of them reflect an unresolved V gene, and why the rest are absent is not known. The V and J calls and clone size were taken over from that table, and D and trimming were inferred from the DNA. The table for this sample lists around 100,000 clones; more than 75% of them were counted only once. The top ten hold 26% of the sample.

The V gene is TRBV27 and the J gene is TRBJ2-1, with a tentative D gene TRBD2 over 6 matching bases. This TCR derives from a man aged 60-69 years with acute or convalescent COVID-19. Sequenced input: peripheral blood. The CDR3 has the sequence CASSPLGGNNEQFF. The nucleotides read TGTGCCAGCAGTCCCCTCGGAGGGAACAATGAGCAGTTCTTC.